This TCR beta chain was sequenced for a study of cytomegalovirus exposure and HLA in healthy donors. Background on the study: Early on, a data release was issued that held 80 million to 90 million unique TCRs from HLA-typed donors. General study results and limits: Sequencing probably produced one cluster of sequence variants that were highly shared. Previous analysis showed most TCR beta V segments were productive about 87% or about 30% of the time.

Germline V lookup: CDR1 MDHEN, CDR2 SYDVKM. The V segment lost 5 bases and the J segment 4 bases; nucleotides outside the gene matches: 11. This CDR3 spans 17 amino acids. The PCR made use of 60 Vbeta and 13 Jbeta primers. TCRdb's table, derived via immunoSEQ multiplex PCR, lists solely in-frame clones and lacks some. The sample has under 170,000 clones, about 64% seen once. Worth noting for this clone: Its target is unknown.

This sequence was found in a woman in her sixties or seventies in good health and CMV-seropositive. The rearrangement links TRBV28 to TRBJ2-1; TRBD2 agrees at 10 bases. Sequencing was carried out using PBMCs. The CDR3, as DNA: TGTGCCAGCAGTCCAGCGGGAGGGGGTATTAATTACAATGAGCAGTTCTTC. It translates to CASSPAGGGINYNEQFF. Complete variable domain (other parts from reference TRBV28 and TRBJ2-1): DVKVTQSSRYLVKRTGEKVFLECVQDMDHENMFWYRQDPGLGLRLIYFSYDVKMKEKGDIPEGYSVSREKKERFSLILESASTNQTSMYLCASSPAGGGINYNEQFFGPGTRLTVL.